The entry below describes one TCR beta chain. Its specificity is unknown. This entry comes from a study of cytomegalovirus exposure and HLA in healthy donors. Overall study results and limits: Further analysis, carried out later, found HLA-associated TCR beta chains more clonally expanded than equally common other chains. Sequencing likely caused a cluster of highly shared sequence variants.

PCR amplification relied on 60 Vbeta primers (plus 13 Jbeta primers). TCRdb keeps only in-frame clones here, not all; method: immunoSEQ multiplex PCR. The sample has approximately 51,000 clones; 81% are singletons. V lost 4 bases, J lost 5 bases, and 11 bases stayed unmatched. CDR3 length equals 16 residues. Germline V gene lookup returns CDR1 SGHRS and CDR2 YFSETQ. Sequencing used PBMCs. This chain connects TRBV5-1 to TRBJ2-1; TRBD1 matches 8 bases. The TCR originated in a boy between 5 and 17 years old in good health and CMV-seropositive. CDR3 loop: CASSPSRTGRNNEQFF. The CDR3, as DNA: TGCGCCAGCAGCCCGTCTCGGACAGGGAGAAACAATGAGCAGTTCTTC.